These 30 T cell receptor beta chains originate from one sample sequenced in a study of control samples from healthy donors and cancer patients. Sequencing used immunoSEQ multiplex PCR; TCRdb keeps in-frame clones, though not all of them. In the table there are over 150,000 clones, more than 85% of which are singletons. Sequenced: blood. The receptors originated from a woman between 40 and 50 years old in good health.

V is TRBV9 and J is TRBJ2-1, with TRBD2 matching over 10 bases. Trimming removed 3 bases from V and 5 bases from J; junction bases left unmatched: 11. The CDR3 is 17 residues long. Germline CDR1 is SGDLS and CDR2 is YYNGEE. The CDR3 loop is CASSDPRSGGANNEQFF. In DNA form, the CDR3 reads TGTGCCAGCAGCGACCCGAGGAGCGGGGGGGCGAACAATGAGCAGTTCTTC.

The V and J genes are TRBV3-1 (or the pseudogene TRBV3-2) and TRBJ1-6; no definite D call. CDR3 length: 14 residues. CDR1 LGHDT and CDR2 YNNKEL come from the germline V gene (reference sequence). Trimming removed 4 bases at V and 4 bases at J, with 8 bases between. CDR3 amino acids: CASSPQHYNSPLHF. In nucleotides, the CDR3 is TGTGCCAGCAGCCCCCAGCATTATAATTCACCCCTCCACTTT.

The chain joins TRBV5-1 to TRBJ1-3, with a tentative D call TRBD1 (5 bases). V was shortened by 0 bases and J by 2 bases, with 6 bases between the two germline ends. The CDR3 extends over 14 amino acids. Germline assignment: CDR1 SGHRS and CDR2 YFSETQ. CDR3 sequence (DNA): TGCGCCAGCAGCTTGGGGGACGCTGGAAACACCATATATTTT. The encoded protein is CASSLGDAGNTIYF.

In its sample, this clone was seen a few times. The genes are TRBV3-1 (or the pseudogene TRBV3-2) and TRBJ2-7; 9 bases fit TRBD1. With V trimmed by 2 bases and J by 6 bases, 8 bases remained unmatched. Germline lookup yields CDR1 LGHDT and CDR2 YNNKEL (reference sequence). The CDR3 spans 15 residues. CDR3 protein: CASSQRDRDVGEQYF. The CDR3 DNA is TGTGCCAGCAGCCAACGGGACAGGGACGTTGGCGAGCAGTACTTC.

V and J are TRBV27 and TRBJ1-1; no definite D call. The length of the CDR3 is 15 residues. V dropped 3 bases and J dropped 0 bases, with 11 bases sitting between them. Germline V CDR1 and CDR2: MNHEY, SMNVEV (reference sequence). CDR3 bases: TGTGCCAGCAGTTTCTCGAACAGAATGAACACTGAAGCTTTCTTT. Its translation is CASSFSNRMNTEAFF.

The chain recombines TRBV12-5 with TRBJ1-6, with TRBD1 matching 11 bases. Trimming took 3 bases from V and 7 from J; bases not matched to a gene: 5. Germline CDR1 reads LGHNT; CDR2 reads FRNRAP. There are 16 residues in the CDR3. The CDR3 reads CASGLGQGAENSPLHF. The CDR3 DNA is TGTGCTAGTGGTTTAGGACAGGGGGCAGAGAATTCACCCCTCCACTTT.

The chain links TRBV6-1 to TRBJ2-3, with 9 bases matching TRBD2. Germline-derived CDR1 and CDR2 are MNHNS and SASEGT. The CDR3 contains 18 residues. Trimming cost V 3 bases and J 0 bases; bases outside gene matches: 10. As DNA, the CDR3 is TGTGCCAGCAGTGACGGATTTGGGCGGGGGGGGAGCACAGATACGCAGTATTTT. Translated, it gives CASSDGFGRGGSTDTQYF.

The V call is TRBV5-1, the J call TRBJ2-7, with TRBD1 matching 7 bases. Trimming at V came to 0 bases and at J to 0 bases, leaving 0 bases not matched to a gene. Germline assignment: CDR1 SGHRS and CDR2 YFSETQ. CDR3 length equals 14 residues. Here the CDR3 DNA reads TGCGCCAGCAGCTTGGGGGACAGCTCCTACGAGCAGTACTTC. Amino acids: CASSLGDSSYEQYF.

This chain links TRBV5-1 with TRBJ1-4; possible D gene TRBD1, 5 bases. Germline CDR1 is SGHRS and CDR2 is YFSETQ. This CDR3 contains 14 residues. The V end was cut by 6 bases, the J end by 7 bases, with 16 bases between. The CDR3 bases are TGCGCCAGCACCGACCCTGGGGGAAGTGAAAAACTGTTTTTT. Translating it yields CASTDPGGSEKLFF.

The rearrangement links TRBV6-5 to TRBJ2-5; 9 nucleotides agree with TRBD2. CDR3 length: 13 residues. Trimming removed 6 bases from V and 5 bases from J; junction bases left unmatched: 4. CDR1 is MNHEY and CDR2 is SVGAGI in the germline V gene. The DNA of the CDR3 is TGTGCCAGCAGCGGCCTAGCGGGGGAGACCCAGTACTTC. This encodes CASSGLAGETQYF.

The genes are TRBV7-6 and TRBJ2-2; D gene ambiguous. The CDR3 loop spans 12 amino acids. Trimming took off 2 bases at V and 2 bases at J, with 0 bases between the two ends. Germline lookup yields CDR1 SGHVS and CDR2 FNYEAQ. The CDR3 nucleotides are TGTGCCAGCAGCTTAAACACCGGGGAGCTGTTTTTT. Translating gives CASSLNTGELFF. Complete variable domain (other parts from reference TRBV7-6 and TRBJ2-2): GAGVSQSPRYKVTKRGQDVALRCDPISGHVSLYWYRQALGQGPEFLTYFNYEAQQDKSGLPNDRFSAERPEGSISTLTIQRTEQRDSAMYRCASSLNTGELFFGEGSRLTVL.

In its sample, this clone was seen once. The chain combines TRBV4-1 with TRBJ1-1; unclear D gene. V was pared by 4 bases and J by 1 base, with 7 bases between. CDR1 is MGHRA, CDR2 YSYEKL, per germline. The CDR3 length is 13 residues. The CDR3 here is CASSRGRNTEAFF. The CDR3 DNA reads as TGCGCCAGCAGCCGAGGACGGAACACTGAAGCTTTCTTT.

The chain employs TRBV6-5 and TRBJ1-1, with 8 bases that match TRBD1. V lost 0 bases to trimming and J lost 7 bases; unmatched junction nucleotides: 7. The CDR3 spans 15 residues. Germline CDR1 MNHEY, CDR2 SVGAGI. The CDR3: CASSYSPTGVGEAFF. As DNA, the CDR3 is TGTGCCAGCAGTTACTCCCCGACAGGGGTGGGTGAAGCTTTCTTT.

The genes are TRBV10-3 and TRBJ2-7, with no clear D. CDR3 length equals 18 residues. The germline gives CDR1 ENHRY, CDR2 SYGVKD. The V and J ends lost 0 bases and 7 bases respectively, with 25 bases between them. The CDR3 DNA reads TGTGCCATCAGTGAGTCATCGAATGCCCGGCTTTCGATGGGGGAGCAGTACTTC. Residues: CAISESSNARLSMGEQYF.

This CDR3 reads CASSLWVTSGYISTDTQYF. The CDR3 coding sequence is TGTGCCAGCAGCTTATGGGTAACTAGCGGGTACATAAGCACAGATACGCAGTATTTT. This chain links TRBV7-9 with TRBJ2-3, with 9 nucleotides matching TRBD2. Germline assignment: CDR1 SEHNR and CDR2 FQNEAQ (reference sequence). The V gene end was trimmed by 2 bases and the J gene end by 0 bases; junction bases not matched to a gene: 12. The CDR3 totals 19 residues. Complete variable domain (other parts from reference TRBV7-9 and TRBJ2-3): DTGVSQNPRHKITKRGQNVTFRCDPISEHNRLYWYRQTLGQGPEFLTYFQNEAQLEKSRLLSDRFSAERPKGSFSTLEIQRTEQGDSAMYLCASSLWVTSGYISTDTQYFGPGTRLTVL.

The chain employs TRBV7-2 and TRBJ2-1; D gene unclear. V was trimmed by 6 bases and J by 0 bases, leaving 15 bases between them. Germline V gene sequence: CDR1 SGHTA, CDR2 FQGNSA. The CDR3 sequence is 16 residues long. CDR3 nucleotides: TGTGCCAGCAGGGGTCCAGGCCTAAGCTCCTACAATGAGCAGTTCTTC. Translation gives CASRGPGLSSYNEQFF.

The chain employs TRBV28 and TRBJ1-2; 8 positions agree with TRBD1. This CDR3 is 13 amino acids long. Germline V gene lookup returns CDR1 MDHEN and CDR2 SYDVKM. V was pared by 5 bases and J by 4 bases, with 3 bases of the junction left unmatched. CDR3 in amino acids: CASSLDRVYGYTF. CDR3 DNA: TGTGCCAGCAGTCTGGACAGGGTCTATGGCTACACCTTC.

V usage is TRBV6-5 and J usage is TRBJ2-7; 7 nucleotides match TRBD1. This CDR3 region has 12 residues. Trimming removed 7 bases from V and 10 bases from J; junction bases left unmatched: 10. Looked up from germline, CDR1 is MNHEY and CDR2 is SVGAGI. CDR3 amino acids: CASKRTGDFQYF. In DNA form, the CDR3 reads TGTGCCAGCAAACGAACAGGGGATTTTCAGTACTTC.

V is TRBV9 and J is TRBJ1-4, with D possibly being TRBD1 (5 bases). Trimming pared 0 bases from V and 8 bases from J, leaving 11 bases between. Germline-derived CDR1 and CDR2 are SGDLS and YYNGEE. The CDR3 is 14 amino acids. The CDR3 loop is CASSVGREGEKLFF. The CDR3 coding sequence is TGTGCCAGCAGCGTAGGCAGGGAGGGCGAAAAACTGTTTTTT.

This clone was seen once. The rearrangement joins TRBV19 to TRBJ2-7; possibly TRBD2 for D (5 bases). Germline V lookup: CDR1 LNHDA, CDR2 SQIVND (reference sequence). V gave up 2 bases and J gave up 3 bases, with 8 bases separating them. The CDR3 is 13 amino acids. CDR3 sequence: CASSITRYYEQYF. DNA of the CDR3: TGTGCCAGTAGTATAACTAGATACTACGAGCAGTACTTC.

Written as DNA, the CDR3 is TGCAGTGTTACCGCAGGGGCTGGCTACACCTTC. Residues: CSVTAGAGYTF. V gene TRBV20-1 combines with J gene TRBJ1-2; TRBD1 might be the D (6 bases). This CDR3 has 11 amino acids. Germline CDR1 is DFQATT and CDR2 is SNEGSKA (reference sequence). Trimming removed 7 bases from V and 7 bases from J, with 13 bases in between.

The J gene is TRBJ2-1, the V gene TRBV7-8, with TRBD2 matching over 7 bases. CDR1 is SGHVS, CDR2 FQNEAQ, per germline. The CDR3 runs 17 residues. V was clipped by 1 base and J by 6 bases; unmatched bases: 12. CDR3 nucleotides: TGTGCCAGCAGCTTAGACGTTATTCGGGGAGGGAGCAATGAGCAGTTCTTC. This translates into CASSLDVIRGGSNEQFF.

This clone was detected once. V is TRBV6-5 and J is TRBJ1-5, with no clear D. V lost 0 bases, J lost 3 bases, and 3 bases lay in between. In germline, CDR1 is MNHEY, CDR2 SVGAGI. The CDR3 totals 13 residues. CDR3 nucleotide sequence: TGTGCCAGCAGTTACTCGATCAATCAGCCCCAGCATTTT. Translation gives CASSYSINQPQHF.

V gene TRBV5-1 combines with J gene TRBJ2-1; D may be TRBD1 or TRBD2 (7 bases each). The CDR3 is 15 amino acids. Germline assignment: CDR1 SGHRS and CDR2 YFSETQ. V was trimmed by 5 bases and J by 1 base, leaving 13 bases between them. CDR3 amino acids: CASSPQGGSYNEQFF. The CDR3 DNA reads TGCGCCAGCAGTCCCCAGGGGGGGTCCTACAATGAGCAGTTCTTC.

The V gene is TRBV18, the J gene TRBJ1-3; D uncertain. Germline CDR1 KGHSH, CDR2 LQKENI. This CDR3 is 16 amino acids long. Trimming pared 3 bases from V and 4 bases from J, leaving 16 bases between. In DNA form, the CDR3 reads TGTGCCAGCTCACCGAGCCCGGCGGCCTACGGAAACACCATATATTTT. As protein: CASSPSPAAYGNTIYF. Variable domain in full (rest from reference TRBV18 and TRBJ1-3): NAGVMQNPRHLVRRRGQEARLRCSPMKGHSHVYWYRQLPEEGLKFMVYLQKENIIDESGMPKERFSAEFPKEGPSILRIQQVVRGDSAAYFCASSPSPAAYGNTIYFGEGSWLTVV.

The V and J genes are TRBV2 and TRBJ1-6, with 7 positions matching TRBD1. V shed 7 bases and J 7 bases; nucleotides not matched to a gene: 7. Germline V gene lookup returns CDR1 SNHLY and CDR2 FYNNEI. CDR3 size: 14 residues. This CDR3 is CASNDRVLNSPLHF. In nucleotides, the CDR3 is TGTGCCAGCAACGACAGGGTCCTCAATTCACCCCTCCACTTT.

The genes are TRBV7-9 and TRBJ2-1; tentatively, D is TRBD2 (5 bases). Trimming shortened V by 5 bases and J by 8 bases, and 16 bases separated the two germline ends. From germline, CDR1 is SEHNR and CDR2 FQNEAQ (reference sequence). The CDR3 extends over 14 amino acids. CDR3 region: CASSPGIGTHEQFF. The CDR3 nucleotides are TGTGCCAGCAGCCCGGGGATTGGTACTCATGAGCAGTTCTTC.

This sequence joins TRBV7-9 and TRBJ2-1; weak D call: TRBD2 (6 bases). The CDR3 extends over 17 amino acids. Germline V lookup: CDR1 SEHNR, CDR2 FQNEAQ (reference sequence). V gave up 6 bases and J gave up 2 bases, with 20 bases separating them. The CDR3 region is CASSLRETDGPYNEQFF. DNA of the CDR3: TGTGCCAGCAGTCTCCGGGAGACGGACGGACCCTACAATGAGCAGTTCTTC.

The chain combines TRBV5-6 with TRBJ1-1; D perhaps matches TRBD1 (5 bases). This CDR3 is built from 12 residues. With 4 bases removed from V and 8 bases from J, the gap between germline ends came to 12 bases. Germline CDR1 and CDR2: SGHDT and YYEEEE. The CDR3 DNA reads as TGTGCCAGCAGCCCTGGGGACGGGGAAGCTTTCTTT. Protein sequence: CASSPGDGEAFF. The whole variable domain, filled in from reference TRBV5-6 and TRBJ1-1, reads DAGVTQSPTHLIKTRGQQVTLRCSPKSGHDTVSWYQQALGQGPQFIFQYYEEEERQRGNFPDRFSGHQFPNYSSELNVNALLLGDSALYLCASSPGDGEAFFGQGTRLTVV.

This clone was seen a single time. The gene calls are TRBV11-2 and TRBJ1-2; D uncertain. V shed 3 bases and J shed 7 bases, with 6 bases lying between them. CDR3 length: 11 residues. In germline, CDR1 is SGHAT, CDR2 FQNNGV. The chain's CDR3 is CASSFFSGYTF. CDR3 coding DNA: TGTGCCAGCAGCTTCTTCTCTGGCTACACCTTC.